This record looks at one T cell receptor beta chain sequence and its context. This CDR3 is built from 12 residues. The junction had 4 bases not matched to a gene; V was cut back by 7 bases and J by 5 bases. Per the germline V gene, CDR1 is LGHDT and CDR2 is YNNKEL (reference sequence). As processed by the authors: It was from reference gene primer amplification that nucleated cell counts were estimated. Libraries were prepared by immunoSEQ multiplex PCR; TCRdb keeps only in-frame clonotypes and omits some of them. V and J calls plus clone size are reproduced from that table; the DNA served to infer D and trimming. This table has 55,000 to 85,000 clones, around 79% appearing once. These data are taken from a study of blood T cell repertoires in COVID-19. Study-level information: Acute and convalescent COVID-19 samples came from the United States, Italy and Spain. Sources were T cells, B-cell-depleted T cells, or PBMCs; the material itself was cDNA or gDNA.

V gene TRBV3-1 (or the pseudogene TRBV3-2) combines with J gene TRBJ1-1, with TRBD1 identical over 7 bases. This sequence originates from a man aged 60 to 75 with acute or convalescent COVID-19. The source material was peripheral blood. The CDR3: CASNQGGTEAFF. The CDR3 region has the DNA TGTGCCAGCAACCAGGGGGGAACTGAAGCTTTCTTT.